Detailed here is one T cell receptor (beta chain). Per the authors' pipeline: Amplified reference gene primers provided the basis for estimating nucleated cell counts. Data came from immunoSEQ multiplex PCR; TCRdb stores just in-frame clones and leaves some out. That table supplies the V and J calls and clone size; D and trimming were determined from the DNA. This sample has approximately 73,000 clones, with about nine tenths found just once. These data are taken from a study of blood T cell repertoires in COVID-19. Study overall: Acute and convalescent COVID-19 specimens originated in the United States, Italy and Spain. T cells, B-cell-depleted T cells, or PBMCs supplied cDNA or gDNA.

This clonotype was obtained from an older woman with acute or convalescent COVID-19. The sequencing input was peripheral blood.

CDR3 DNA: TGTGCCAGCAGTAATAACAGGGGGGGACGTGGCGAGCAGTACTTC. Residues: CASSNNRGGRGEQYF. The V and J genes are TRBV28 and TRBJ2-7, with D tentatively TRBD1 (8 bases). This CDR3 spans 15 amino acids. V lost 5 bases and J lost 6, with 20 bases in between. Germline values: CDR1 MDHEN, CDR2 SYDVKM.